The rows below give T cell receptor beta chains drawn from one sample of a study of shared clonotypes between healthy human individuals. Repertoires were generated with immunoSEQ multiplex PCR, while TCRdb's copy carries only in-frame clones and drops some. The top ten hold 10% to 15% of the sample, which has about 480,000 clones, less than 85% seen once. Sequenced input: PBMCs. Source of these receptors: a woman aged 40 to 50 in good health. Some clones in this sample may be carry-over from other donors' samples. Both conserved end residues are part of each CDR3. Each record gives: CDR3 DNA, CDR3 protein, D gene, J gene, V gene, clone size. The D gene is left open where the match is weak. Clone size is not always given. Where it is, it says once, few, many or a class for expanded clones.

TGTGCCAGCTCACCCCAGACAGGGGACTCTGGGGCCAACGTCCTGACTTTC,CASSPQTGDSGANVLTF,TRBD1,TRBJ2-6,TRBV18,-
TGCAGCGTCGCTACTAGCGCGGGCCCTGAGACCCAGTACTTC,CSVATSAGPETQYF,TRBD2,TRBJ2-5,TRBV29-1,few
TGTGCCAGCAGTTTATTAGCAGGGGACACTGAAGCTTTCTTT,CASSLLAGDTEAFF,-,TRBJ1-1,TRBV28,-
TGTGCCAGCAGCGGGGGACACGGGACAAGTAACACCGGGGAGCTGTTTTTT,CASSGGHGTSNTGELFF,-,TRBJ2-2,TRBV9,-
TGTGCCAGCAGTGCGCAGGGGGCTTCGGGAACTGAAGCTTTCTTT,CASSAQGASGTEAFF,TRBD1,TRBJ1-1,TRBV6-1,-
TGTGCCAGCAGCGCCTCTCTAGCGGGAGGAACAGATACGCAGTATTTT,CASSASLAGGTDTQYF,TRBD2,TRBJ2-3,TRBV5-4,-
TGCAGCGTCTCACGGACTAGCGGGAAGGAAGGGACCCAGTACTTC,CSVSRTSGKEGTQYF,TRBD2,TRBJ2-5,TRBV29-1,once
TGCGCCAGCAGCCAAGATAGCGGGGACGAAAAACTGTTTTTT,CASSQDSGDEKLFF,-,TRBJ1-4,TRBV4-3,few
TGTGCCAGCAGCTTAAGCGTAGCATTAAGTCAGCCCCAGCATTTT,CASSLSVALSQPQHF,-,TRBJ1-5,TRBV7-8,few
TGCGCCAGCCAACGAGACAGAAACACTGAAGCTTTCTTT,CASQRDRNTEAFF,-,TRBJ1-1,TRBV10-1,-
TGTGCCACCAGCAGAGAGACCAATCCGAACTATGGCTACACCTTC,CATSRETNPNYGYTF,-,TRBJ1-2,TRBV15,once
TGTGCCAGCAGCCGGGACAGGACTACCACCATATATTTT,CASSRDRTTTIYF,TRBD1,TRBJ1-3,TRBV7-2,-
TGTGCCACCAGCAAACGGACAGGGCTGAACACTGAAGCTTTCTTT,CATSKRTGLNTEAFF,TRBD1,TRBJ1-1,TRBV15,few
TGTGCCAGCAGCTTAGTCTCGGGTTGGTCCGGCTACGAGCAGTACTTC,CASSLVSGWSGYEQYF,-,TRBJ2-7,TRBV7-2,-
TGTGCCAGCAGCGTGGAGGGGAATAATGAAAAACTGTTTTTT,CASSVEGNNEKLFF,-,TRBJ1-4,TRBV9,many
TGTGCCACCAGCAGAGATTTTCGGGCAGGGGCCTTCTATGGCTACACCTTC,CATSRDFRAGAFYGYTF,-,TRBJ1-2,TRBV15,few
TGTGCCAGTAGTGTCGGGGCCGGATCCTACGAGCAGTACTTC,CASSVGAGSYEQYF,-,TRBJ2-7,TRBV19,once
TGTGCCAGCAGCCCGGCCCAAACGACACTTTACGAGCAGTACTTC,CASSPAQTTLYEQYF,-,TRBJ2-7,TRBV9,many
TGCAGGACCCGGACAGGGAACACTGAAGCTTTCTTT,CRTRTGNTEAFF,TRBD1,TRBJ1-1,TRBV29-1,few
TGTGCCAGCTCACCATCGGGCAGGGATTCCTACAATGAGCAGTTCTTC,CASSPSGRDSYNEQFF,-,TRBJ2-1,TRBV18,-
TGTGCCAGCAATGAGAGACACGATGAGCAGTTCTTC,CASNERHDEQFF,-,TRBJ2-1,TRBV13,-
TGTGCCAGCAGCCGAAACCCGGGACAGGCAACAGAAAAACTGTTTTTT,CASSRNPGQATEKLFF,TRBD1,TRBJ1-4,TRBV27,-
TGTGCCAGCAGCGGGCCCGGGACTAGCGGGACTGGGGAGCAGTTCTTC,CASSGPGTSGTGEQFF,TRBD2,TRBJ2-1,TRBV11-3,few
TGTGCCAGCAGCCCGGGGACAGGGGAGCATTCACCCCTCCACTTT,CASSPGTGEHSPLHF,TRBD1,TRBJ1-6,TRBV11-2,-
TGCGCCAGCAGTGAGACAGGGGGCAATCAGCCCCAGCATTTT,CASSETGGNQPQHF,TRBD1,TRBJ1-5,TRBV10-2,-
TGTGCCAGTAGACCGGACCAAGGAAGTACGTTCTTC,CASRPDQGSTFF,-,TRBJ2-1,TRBV19,-
TGTGCCAGCAGTCACCAGATACAATATGGCTACACCTTC,CASSHQIQYGYTF,-,TRBJ1-2,TRBV6-5,-
TGTGCCAGTAAGGGACTAGCGGTAACTGACTCCTACGAGCAGTACTTC,CASKGLAVTDSYEQYF,TRBD2,TRBJ2-7,TRBV2,-
TGCGCCAGCAGCCAATCGACCGGGACAGGGGACGAAAAACTGTTTTTT,CASSQSTGTGDEKLFF,TRBD1,TRBJ1-4,TRBV4-3,-
TGTGCCAGCAGCTCCCGAGTGGGGCGGGATCGGTACGAGCAGTACTTC,CASSSRVGRDRYEQYF,-,TRBJ2-7,TRBV11-2,-
TGCAGCGTTGCCCCACAGAGGGGGCAGTTCTTC,CSVAPQRGQFF,-,TRBJ2-1,TRBV29-1,-
TGTGCCAGCAGCCTTACAGGGGGAAACACCATATATTTT,CASSLTGGNTIYF,-,TRBJ1-3,TRBV6-1,-
TGTGCCAGCAACACCGCGGGGGCTGAGCAGTTCTTC,CASNTAGAEQFF,-,TRBJ2-1,TRBV2,once
TGCAGCGTTCGTCGAGATACGCAGTATTTT,CSVRRDTQYF,-,TRBJ2-3,TRBV29-1,-
TGTGCCAGCAGTTTTGACAGGGGGCGGAATGAGCAGTTCTTC,CASSFDRGRNEQFF,TRBD1,TRBJ2-1,TRBV27,-
TGTGCCAGCAGCGTAAATGCGTACAATGAGCAGTTCTTC,CASSVNAYNEQFF,-,TRBJ2-1,TRBV7-9,-
TGTGCCATCAGTCCTATGGACGGGGAGCTGTTTTTT,CAISPMDGELFF,-,TRBJ2-2,TRBV10-3,-
TGTGCCAGCAGCCTGCTGAGGGGGAACACTGAAGCTTTCTTT,CASSLLRGNTEAFF,-,TRBJ1-1,TRBV14,few
TGCGCCAGCAGCTTCCTTCAGCGGGGCAATGAGCAGTTCTTC,CASSFLQRGNEQFF,TRBD2,TRBJ2-1,TRBV5-1,-
TGTGCCAGCAGTGATGGCAGGGGGAACACTGAAGCTTTCTTT,CASSDGRGNTEAFF,-,TRBJ1-1,TRBV6-1,few
TGTGCCAGCAGTGCCTCCCCTCTATGGGCCGGGGAGCTGTTTTTT,CASSASPLWAGELFF,-,TRBJ2-2,TRBV2,once
TGTGCCAGCAGTAACCCGGGACTAGCGGGAGGAATACCCACAGATACGCAGTATTTT,CASSNPGLAGGIPTDTQYF,TRBD2,TRBJ2-3,TRBV28,-
TGTGCCAGCAGCCCCCGCGGGTACGGGACGGGTGGCTACACCTTC,CASSPRGYGTGGYTF,-,TRBJ1-2,TRBV7-9,-
TGCGCCAGCAGCCGCTCTAGCGGACATTACAATGAGCAGTTCTTC,CASSRSSGHYNEQFF,TRBD2,TRBJ2-1,TRBV4-3,-
TGTGCCAGCAGCACGGGCGTGAACACCGGGGAGCTGTTTTTT,CASSTGVNTGELFF,-,TRBJ2-2,TRBV2,-
TGTGCCAGCAGCGAGGTGGGAAATGAGCAGTTCTTC,CASSEVGNEQFF,-,TRBJ2-1,TRBV9,-
TGTGCCAGCAGCATACGGCCGGGTGAAAAACTGTTTTTT,CASSIRPGEKLFF,-,TRBJ1-4,TRBV2,-
TGTGCCAGCAGGCCGGGACAGGGCCTTTATTTT,CASRPGQGLYF,TRBD1,TRBJ2-3,TRBV7-9,-
TGTGCCAGCAGCTTAGGACTAGCGGGAGTTGGCGAGCAGTACTTC,CASSLGLAGVGEQYF,TRBD2,TRBJ2-7,TRBV11-3,-
TGTGCCAGCAGTTACGGCGATACAGGGGGCAATGAAAAACTGTTTTTT,CASSYGDTGGNEKLFF,TRBD1,TRBJ1-4,TRBV6-6,-
TGTGCCTGGAGCCGCAAGGGTCTGAGGGATCAGCCCCAGCATTTT,CAWSRKGLRDQPQHF,-,TRBJ1-5,TRBV30,-
TGTGCCAGTAGTTGGAGGGGGCCACCCAACACCGGGGAGCTGTTTTTT,CASSWRGPPNTGELFF,-,TRBJ2-2,TRBV19,-